These 27 T cell receptor beta chains were sequenced from one sample in a study of T-cell memory formation after mild COVID-19. TCRdb recomputed calls from the 5' RACE reads with MiXCR, one row per CDR3 protein. The sample holds about 310,000 distinct CDR3 sequences, roughly 19% seen once. The sequencing input was PBMCs or a T cell subset sorted from them (not recorded which). These receptors all stem from a man in his late teens or twenties who had mild COVID-19 (a few samples of this study predate the infection). Cell type and time point are not known.

The chain has TRBV7-9 and TRBJ1-1; D is uncertain. Looked up from germline, CDR1 is SEHNR and CDR2 is FQNEAQ (reference sequence). V lost 2 bases and J lost 10, with 8 bases in between. The CDR3 spans 11 residues. The CDR3 DNA reads TGTGCCAGCAGCTTACCACATGGAGCTTTCTTT. Its translation: CASSLPHGAFF.

This clonotype came up a few times. V usage is TRBV14 and J usage is TRBJ1-6, with D hard to call. Trimming removed 3 bases at V and 1 base at J, with 1 base between. CDR1 is SGHDN, CDR2 FVKESK, per germline. The CDR3 length is 13 residues. CDR3 DNA: TGTGCCAGCAGCCATTCCTATAATTCACCCCTCCACTTT. Translating it yields CASSHSYNSPLHF.

V usage is TRBV5-1 and J usage is TRBJ2-1; D assignment may be TRBD1 or TRBD2 (6 bases each). The germline gives CDR1 SGHRS, CDR2 YFSETQ. The CDR3 spans 14 residues. V gave up 3 bases and J gave up 7 bases, with 14 bases separating them. This chain's CDR3 is CASSSGAQGNEQFF. Here the CDR3 DNA reads TGCGCCAGCAGCTCGGGGGCGCAAGGAAATGAGCAGTTCTTC.

The chain recombines TRBV7-3 with TRBJ2-1, with 8 bases fitting TRBD2. Trimming removed 4 bases from V and 4 bases from J; junction bases left unmatched: 9. Germline V gives CDR1 SGHTA, CDR2 FQGTGA. This CDR3 comprises 16 residues. The CDR3 DNA follows: TGTGCCAGCAGCTCAGGCACTAGCGGAAAATACAATGAGCAGTTCTTC. Its protein product is CASSSGTSGKYNEQFF.

This chain joins TRBV12-3 or TRBV12-4 and TRBJ2-1; D is unresolved. The CDR3 has 14 amino acids. V shed 7 bases and J shed 4 bases, with 14 bases lying between them. CDR3 amino acids: CASTSWLAYNEQFF. DNA for the CDR3: TGTGCCAGCACCAGCTGGCTTGCTTACAATGAGCAGTTCTTC.

Ten or more counts support this clonotype. The chain combines TRBV12-3 or TRBV12-4 with TRBJ2-7, with 9 bases that match TRBD1. Germline trimming cut 1 base from V and 5 bases from J; bases unmatched to any gene: 9. The CDR3 loop spans 16 amino acids. The CDR3 region is CASSLDGTGGNDEQYV. The CDR3 nucleotides read TGTGCCAGCAGTTTAGATGGTACAGGGGGCAACGACGAGCAGTACGTC.

The V gene is TRBV9, the J gene TRBJ1-2; a weak D match, TRBD1 (5 bases). The CDR3 sequence is 14 residues long. V was cut by 2 bases and J by 6 bases, with 14 bases left in between. Germline lookup yields CDR1 SGDLS and CDR2 YYNGEE. CDR3 bases: TGTGCCAGCAGCGTGGGGGATATGGCCCATGGCTACACCTTC. This translates into CASSVGDMAHGYTF. Variable domain in full (rest from reference TRBV9 and TRBJ1-2): DSGVTQTPKHLITATGQRVTLRCSPRSGDLSVYWYQQSLDQGLQFLIQYYNGEERAKGNILERFSAQQFPDLHSELNLSSLELGDSALYFCASSVGDMAHGYTFGSGTRLTVV.

This clonotype showed up just a few times. The rearrangement links TRBV7-2 to TRBJ2-5; 10 bases are shared with TRBD2. The CDR3 sequence is 13 residues long. V gave up 5 bases and J gave up 5 bases; unmatched junction bases: 2. Per the germline V gene, CDR1 is SGHTA and CDR2 is FQGNSA. This chain's CDR3 is CASSGLAVETQYF. The CDR3 bases are TGTGCCAGCAGCGGACTAGCGGTTGAGACCCAGTACTTC.

The sample holds a few counts of this clonotype. This rearrangement joins TRBV6-2 or TRBV6-3 to TRBJ2-6, with a possible D match to TRBD2 (5 bases). CDR1 is MNHEY and CDR2 is SVGEGT in the germline V gene. The CDR3 runs to 15 residues. Trimming removed 7 bases at V and 0 bases at J, with 10 bases between. CDR3 coding DNA: TGTGCCAGCACTGTCAGCGGCTCTGGGGCCAACGTCCTGACTTTC. Amino acids: CASTVSGSGANVLTF.

This clonotype was observed a handful of times. The gene calls are TRBV3-1 and TRBJ1-4; 10 bases map to TRBD1. With 2 bases clipped from V and 8 bases from J, the junction kept 8 bases outside the gene matches. Germline loops: CDR1 LGHDT, CDR2 YNNKEL (reference sequence). CDR3 length equals 16 residues. The CDR3 sequence is CASSQFLSGQGEKLFF. The CDR3 DNA reads as TGTGCCAGCAGCCAATTTTTGTCGGGACAGGGGGAAAAACTGTTTTTT.

This clonotype was seen more than once but under ten times. This sequence joins TRBV4-1 and TRBJ2-7, with D possibly being TRBD1 (6 bases). Trimming pared 4 bases from V and 2 bases from J, leaving 12 bases between. The germline gives CDR1 MGHRA, CDR2 YSYEKL. The CDR3 spans 14 residues. The CDR3 DNA is TGCGCCAGCAGCCCCATGACAGGTCCCTACGAGCAGTACTTC. This codes for CASSPMTGPYEQYF.

The V gene is TRBV19, the J gene TRBJ2-2; TRBD1 aligns across 7 bases. This CDR3 is built from 15 residues. V shed 9 bases, J shed 4 bases, and the junction held 11 bases outside the gene matches. Germline CDR1 reads LNHDA; CDR2 reads SQIVND (reference sequence). The CDR3 is CASRQGDVFTGELFF. The CDR3 bases are TGTGCCAGCCGACAGGGTGATGTCTTCACCGGGGAGCTGTTTTTT.

This rearrangement joins TRBV5-1 to TRBJ2-7; 8 nucleotides agree with TRBD2. The CDR3 is 16 amino acids. With 2 bases clipped from V and 0 bases from J, the junction kept 7 bases outside the gene matches. Germline CDR1 and CDR2: SGHRS and YFSETQ. The CDR3 DNA is TGCGCCAGCAGCTTTGGCGGGGGGTCCCTCTCCTACGAGCAGTACTTC. It yields the protein CASSFGGGSLSYEQYF.

This clonotype has more than one count but fewer than ten. The chain employs TRBV2 and TRBJ2-1, with 9 bases lining up with TRBD2. The CDR3 has 15 amino acids. V shed 4 bases and J 8 bases; nucleotides not matched to a gene: 9. Germline V CDR1 and CDR2: SNHLY, FYNNEI. CDR3 sequence: CASSVPRGGLDEQFF. The CDR3 DNA is TGTGCCAGCAGTGTCCCGCGGGGGGGCCTTGATGAGCAGTTCTTC.

This clonotype has more than one count but fewer than ten. The chain recombines TRBV5-1 with TRBJ2-1, with 9 bases that match TRBD2. Germline V gene sequence: CDR1 SGHRS, CDR2 YFSETQ. Trimming cost V 2 bases and J 5 bases; bases outside gene matches: 14. CDR3 length: 18 residues. CDR3 sequence (DNA): TGCGCCAGCAGCTTTTGGGAGTCGGTAGCGGGGGCTCACAATGAGCAGTTCTTC. Translated, it gives CASSFWESVAGAHNEQFF.

This clonotype was recorded a few times. The V gene is TRBV2, the J gene TRBJ2-7; 8 bases are a match to TRBD2. With V trimmed by 8 bases and J by 6 bases, 12 bases remained unmatched. The CDR3 totals 14 residues. CDR1 and CDR2 from the germline V gene are SNHLY and FYNNEI. DNA for the CDR3: TGTGCCAGCCGGGGGGGGCTAACGCTGGGCGAGCAGTACTTC. This codes for CASRGGLTLGEQYF. Full variable domain (missing parts from reference TRBV2 and TRBJ2-7): EPEVTQTPSHQVTQMGQEVILRCVPISNHLYFYWYRQILGQKVEFLVSFYNNEISEKSEIFDDQFSVERPDGSNFTLKIRSTKLEDSAMYFCASRGGLTLGEQYFGPGTRLTVT.

This clonotype has only a few counts. V is TRBV6-6 and J is TRBJ2-5, with a possible D match to TRBD1 (5 bases). Trimming took off 6 bases at V and 5 bases at J, with 22 bases between the two ends. The CDR3 is 16 residues long. Germline V gives CDR1 MNHNY, CDR2 SVGAGI (reference sequence). This CDR3 reads CASSPLTTAFWETQYF. For the CDR3, the DNA is TGTGCCAGCAGCCCTCTTACGACAGCCTTTTGGGAGACCCAGTACTTC.

The sample holds a few counts of this clonotype. The chain has TRBV5-6 and TRBJ2-7; no definite D call. The germline V gene has CDR1 SGHDT and CDR2 YYEEEE. The CDR3 totals 13 residues. With 2 bases removed from V and 3 bases from J, the gap between germline ends came to 9 bases. The CDR3 region has the DNA TGTGCCAGCAGCTTCTTTCAGCTCTACGAGCAGTACTTC. It encodes CASSFFQLYEQYF.

This clonotype was seen more than once but under ten times. V is TRBV5-5 and J is TRBJ2-5; the match to TRBD1 covers 7 bases. V lost 3 bases, J lost 5 bases, and 13 bases stayed unmatched. The germline gives CDR1 SGHKS, CDR2 YYEKEE (reference sequence). CDR3 size: 16 residues. CDR3 protein: CASSYSRDRDYETQYF. The CDR3 DNA reads TGTGCCAGCAGCTACTCCCGGGACAGAGATTATGAGACCCAGTACTTC.

The chain uses TRBV7-8 and TRBJ1-1; tentative D call: TRBD1 (6 bases). The germline V and J ends were trimmed by 5 bases and 4 bases, with 20 bases remaining between them. The length of the CDR3 is 16 residues. Germline V gives CDR1 SGHVS, CDR2 FQNEAQ. The CDR3 is CASSPSGGALSTEAFF. Written as DNA, the CDR3 is TGTGCCAGCAGCCCCTCGGGGGGGGCCCTGAGCACTGAAGCTTTCTTT.

This chain links TRBV10-1 with TRBJ1-4; 7 bases are shared with TRBD1. Germline lookup yields CDR1 WNHNN and CDR2 SYGVQD (reference sequence). The CDR3 has 16 residues. V lost 6 bases and J lost 0; bases outside the gene matches: 7. This CDR3 is CASSSGTATTNEKLFF. For the CDR3, the DNA is TGCGCCAGCAGCTCCGGGACAGCAACAACTAATGAAAAACTGTTTTTT.

This clonotype was recorded only once. Written as DNA, the CDR3 is TGTGCCACCAGTGATCGGGCCGGGGAGCTGTTTTTT. This sequence encodes CATSDRAGELFF. This chain connects TRBV24-1 to TRBJ2-2; D remains unclear. Trimming removed 3 bases from V and 6 bases from J, with 4 bases in between. This CDR3 has 12 amino acids. Germline loops: CDR1 KGHDR, CDR2 SFDVKD.

This clonotype was detected only a few times. The CDR3 DNA reads TGTGCCAGCAGTAACTCCGGACGGCGAATCGAGCAGTACTTC. It codes for CASSNSGRRIEQYF. The gene calls are TRBV12-3 or TRBV12-4 and TRBJ2-7; unclear D gene. V was shortened by 5 bases and J by 6 bases, with 17 bases between the two germline ends. This CDR3 has 14 residues.

In its sample, this clonotype was seen many times. In nucleotides, the CDR3 is TGTGCCAGCAGCCCCGGGGGGGCCGAGGTAAATGAGCAGTTCTTC. The encoded protein is CASSPGGAEVNEQFF. J is TRBJ2-1 and V is TRBV7-3; 8 bases match TRBD2. Germline CDR1 and CDR2: SGHTA and FQGTGA. The CDR3 extends over 15 amino acids. The J segment lost 7 bases and the V segment lost 5 bases, leaving 10 bases of the junction unmatched.

The chain uses TRBV6-5 and TRBJ2-5; maybe TRBD2 (6 bases). There are 13 residues in the CDR3. Per the germline V gene, CDR1 is MNHEY and CDR2 is SVGAGI. V dropped 6 bases and J dropped 5 bases, with 13 bases sitting between them. The CDR3 DNA follows: TGTGCCAGCAGCCAACTAGCTAGGGAGACCCAGTACTTC. Its protein is CASSQLARETQYF.

The chain is built from TRBV20-1 and TRBJ1-5; possible D gene TRBD1, 5 bases. Germline CDR1 DFQATT, CDR2 SNEGSKA (reference sequence). The CDR3 totals 17 residues. Trimming pared 0 bases from V and 2 bases from J, leaving 17 bases between. In nucleotides, the CDR3 is TGCAGTGCTAGAGATCTGATGTTGGGGGTTCGCAATCAGCCCCAGCATTTT. Its protein is CSARDLMLGVRNQPQHF.

V gene TRBV20-1 combines with J gene TRBJ2-5, with D perhaps TRBD2 (6 bases). Germline CDR1 reads DFQATT; CDR2 reads SNEGSKA (reference sequence). The CDR3 sequence is 11 residues long. V gave up 7 bases and J gave up 5 bases, with 11 bases separating them. This CDR3 reads CSGLARETQYF. The CDR3 region has the DNA TGCAGTGGTCTAGCGAGGGAGACCCAGTACTTC.